The rows below give T cell receptor beta chains drawn from one sample of a study of Tregs in tolerant kidney transplant recipients. Clones were read by immunoSEQ multiplex PCR, and TCRdb kept only the in-frame ones, dropping some. Seen here are tens of thousands of clones, around 83% observed once, and the top ten hold around 4%. Source material: CD4+ T cells from blood. Source of these receptors: a human donor in good health. CDR3s include the opening cysteine and the closing phenylalanine or tryptophan. The D gene is left open where the match is weak. Size is omitted from some rows. Given values are once, few, many or a class for expanded clones.

j_gene: TRBJ1-1
v_gene: TRBV19
d_gene: -
abundance: medium-sized
CDR3aa: CASSGQINTEAFF
CDR3nt: TGTGCCAGTAGTGGACAGATTAACACTGAAGCTTTCTTT

j_gene: TRBJ2-5
v_gene: TRBV19
d_gene: -
abundance: -
CDR3aa: CASSIFQVGVGETQYF
CDR3nt: TGTGCCAGTAGTATCTTCCAGGTCGGGGTCGGGGAGACCCAGTACTTC

j_gene: TRBJ1-2
v_gene: TRBV7-2
d_gene: -
abundance: -
CDR3aa: CASSLSRADGYTF
CDR3nt: TGTGCCAGCAGCTTATCCAGGGCGGATGGCTACACCTTC

j_gene: TRBJ1-1
v_gene: TRBV5-1
d_gene: -
abundance: -
CDR3aa: CASGVEGTMNTEAFF
CDR3nt: TGCGCCAGCGGAGTGGAGGGAACAATGAACACTGAAGCTTTCTTT

j_gene: TRBJ2-3
v_gene: TRBV15
d_gene: -
abundance: -
CDR3aa: CATSRQDPREDTQYF
CDR3nt: TGTGCCACCAGCAGGCAGGACCCTAGGGAAGATACGCAGTATTTT

j_gene: TRBJ2-7
v_gene: TRBV2
d_gene: -
abundance: few
CDR3aa: CASRDWHEQYF
CDR3nt: TGTGCCAGCAGAGACTGGCACGAGCAGTACTTC

j_gene: TRBJ1-6
v_gene: TRBV6-6
d_gene: -
abundance: -
CDR3aa: CASSLKGRDALHF
CDR3nt: TGTGCCAGCAGCTTAAAAGGACGGGACGCCCTCCACTTT

j_gene: TRBJ1-1
v_gene: TRBV9
d_gene: -
abundance: once
CDR3aa: CASSPRQNTEAFF
CDR3nt: TGTGCCAGCAGCCCCCGACAGAACACTGAAGCTTTCTTT

j_gene: TRBJ2-7
v_gene: TRBV7-2
d_gene: -
abundance: -
CDR3aa: CASSQQGYSYEQYF
CDR3nt: TGTGCCAGCAGCCAACAAGGGTACTCCTACGAGCAGTACTTC

j_gene: TRBJ2-3
v_gene: TRBV6-5
d_gene: TRBD1
abundance: -
CDR3aa: CASRPGTGWTDTQYF
CDR3nt: TGTGCCAGCAGACCCGGGACAGGGTGGACAGATACGCAGTATTTT

j_gene: TRBJ1-3
v_gene: TRBV11-2
d_gene: -
abundance: -
CDR3aa: CASSPRQRDTIYF
CDR3nt: TGTGCCAGCAGCCCCCGACAGAGGGACACCATATATTTT

j_gene: TRBJ1-2
v_gene: TRBV10-3
d_gene: -
abundance: few
CDR3aa: CAISDAYGYTF
CDR3nt: TGTGCCATCAGTGATGCCTATGGCTACACCTTC

j_gene: TRBJ1-1
v_gene: TRBV6-1
d_gene: TRBD1
abundance: once
CDR3aa: CASSQQGASTEAFF
CDR3nt: TGTGCCAGCAGTCAACAGGGGGCCAGCACTGAAGCTTTCTTT

j_gene: TRBJ2-1
v_gene: TRBV6-1
d_gene: -
abundance: -
CDR3aa: CASSVNPTVGGEQFF
CDR3nt: TGTGCCAGCAGTGTTAACCCCACGGTGGGAGGTGAGCAGTTCTTC

j_gene: TRBJ1-6
v_gene: TRBV6-1
d_gene: TRBD1
abundance: -
CDR3aa: CASSEVSGQGSSPLHF
CDR3nt: TGTGCCAGCAGTGAGGTTTCGGGACAGGGGAGTTCACCCCTCCACTTT

j_gene: TRBJ1-1
v_gene: TRBV11-2
d_gene: -
abundance: many
CDR3aa: CASSPNGGGKNTEAFF
CDR3nt: TGTGCCAGCAGCCCCAATGGGGGCGGGAAGAACACTGAAGCTTTCTTT

j_gene: TRBJ1-1
v_gene: TRBV7-3
d_gene: -
abundance: few
CDR3aa: CASKWSGEDTEAFF
CDR3nt: TGTGCCAGCAAGTGGTCCGGGGAGGACACTGAAGCTTTCTTT

j_gene: TRBJ1-3
v_gene: TRBV7-9
d_gene: -
abundance: -
CDR3aa: CASTPDRGNTIYF
CDR3nt: TGTGCCAGCACCCCTGACAGAGGAAACACCATATATTTT

j_gene: TRBJ2-7
v_gene: TRBV11-2
d_gene: -
abundance: -
CDR3aa: CASRPPRDIGGEQYF
CDR3nt: TGTGCCAGCAGACCCCCCCGGGACATTGGAGGCGAGCAGTACTTC

j_gene: TRBJ1-4
v_gene: TRBV19
d_gene: -
abundance: -
CDR3aa: CASSIDAGPLGGKLFF
CDR3nt: TGTGCCAGTAGTATAGACGCCGGGCCCCTAGGAGGGAAACTGTTTTTT

j_gene: TRBJ1-2
v_gene: TRBV6-5
d_gene: TRBD1
abundance: -
CDR3aa: CASSLAGDRALYTF
CDR3nt: TGTGCCAGCAGCCTAGCAGGGGACAGGGCGCTTTACACCTTC

j_gene: TRBJ1-4
v_gene: TRBV18
d_gene: -
abundance: few
CDR3aa: CASSPGQATNEKLFF
CDR3nt: TGTGCCAGCTCACCAGGCCAGGCAACTAATGAAAAACTGTTTTTT

j_gene: TRBJ2-7
v_gene: TRBV7-6
d_gene: -
abundance: -
CDR3aa: CASSLVIPPYEQYF
CDR3nt: TGTGCCAGCAGCTTAGTTATTCCCCCCTACGAGCAGTACTTC